A selection of T cell receptor beta chains follows, all from one sample in a study of shared clonotypes between healthy human individuals. Repertoires were generated with immunoSEQ multiplex PCR, while TCRdb's copy carries only in-frame clones and drops some. The sample consists of about 2 million clones, over 85% of them appearing once. Input material: naive CD8+ T cells sorted from blood. Every receptor here comes from a man aged 18 to 29 in good health. CDR3s leave out the opening cysteine and the closing phenylalanine or tryptophan. The order of the fields is J gene, clone size, V gene, CDR3 protein. Size values are once, few and many counts, or a class for expanded clones, and some rows have none.

TRBJ2-3,.,TRBV5-6,ASSRLVDTQY
TRBJ2-7,.,TRBV7-9,ASSSGTVTEQY
TRBJ2-1,.,TRBV6-5,ASSYKWQGGYNEQF
TRBJ2-2,.,TRBV27,ASSLDRNTGELF
TRBJ1-1,.,TRBV5-3,ARSFPLWNTEAF
TRBJ2-7,.,TRBV28,ASSGGDEQY
TRBJ2-7,.,TRBV4-1,ASSVLTLSYEQY
TRBJ2-7,.,TRBV5-1,ASSLEQTYEQY
TRBJ2-7,.,TRBV4-1,ASSQELVYEQY
TRBJ2-2,.,TRBV4-3,ASSQDEGSFLTGELF
TRBJ2-7,.,TRBV10-2,ASSESGTSGGLLREQY
TRBJ1-5,.,TRBV27,ASSSATYQPQH
TRBJ2-3,.,TRBV9,ASGASGLTDTQY
TRBJ1-2,once,TRBV7-3,ASGPRSIYYGYT
TRBJ2-3,.,TRBV29-1,SVENSPGLAGVTDTQY
TRBJ2-3,.,TRBV27,ASSLEPGTDTQY
TRBJ1-1,once,TRBV4-1,ASSQVPGLVSGTGNTEAF
TRBJ1-2,.,TRBV25-1,ASSEYSGGTSSGYT
TRBJ1-2,.,TRBV4-1,ASSQDAAGGANYGYT
TRBJ1-5,.,TRBV4-1,ASSPPDRGLNQPQH
TRBJ2-7,.,TRBV4-2,ASSHLIGTRLEQY
TRBJ1-2,.,TRBV5-4,ASSSIPLKDGYT
TRBJ2-2,.,TRBV27,ASSLQGTANTGELF
TRBJ2-1,.,TRBV7-9,ASSLTPGQGKGNEQF
TRBJ2-2,.,TRBV27,ASSLLPSHGGTNTGELF
TRBJ2-7,.,TRBV28,ASTPPGEGYEQY
TRBJ2-5,.,TRBV9,ASSVEGNVGETQY
TRBJ2-7,.,TRBV7-9,ASSLVGQGTYEQY
TRBJ2-7,.,TRBV2,ASIPPDRGKSYEQY
TRBJ2-2,.,TRBV27,ASSPFGRLTGELF
TRBJ2-7,once,TRBV7-8,ASSFALAGVMYEQY
TRBJ2-7,.,TRBV27,ASSGQLLSYEQY
TRBJ2-6,.,TRBV13,ASSFRGRGANVLT
TRBJ2-2,.,TRBV6-5,ASSAPGDGTGELF
TRBJ2-7,.,TRBV9,ASSLTPAGGYEQY
TRBJ2-7,.,TRBV4-3,ASSQILTGGSSYEQY
TRBJ2-4,.,TRBV28,ASSTYPDRPRNIQY
TRBJ2-5,.,TRBV5-6,ASSLEHFLAETQY
TRBJ1-1,.,TRBV11-3,ASSFVLGAHTEAF
TRBJ2-2,.,TRBV6-1,AGQGLNTGELF
TRBJ2-3,.,TRBV7-9,ASSFGGTLDTQY
TRBJ1-5,.,TRBV7-8,ASSHVVGDSNQPQH
TRBJ1-2,.,TRBV27,ASSPRQGVSLFHGYT
TRBJ1-1,once,TRBV5-4,ASSLFGTGYLGTEAF
TRBJ1-1,once,TRBV28,ASSLLRGGDTEAF
TRBJ2-3,.,TRBV2,ASEQTGGFGTDTQY
TRBJ2-7,.,TRBV9,ASSTGTGGFYEQY
TRBJ2-3,.,TRBV6-6,ASNPRLDFGTDTQY
TRBJ2-7,once,TRBV27,ASSTNGDIYEQY
TRBJ2-1,.,TRBV5-1,ASSLTSGGYNEQF
TRBJ2-7,once,TRBV9,ASSAGLAGYEQY
TRBJ1-1,.,TRBV6-5,ASSYEGPGGSTEAF
TRBJ1-5,.,TRBV15,ATSSLWGNQPQH
TRBJ2-4,.,TRBV7-9,ASSLAVQNIQY
TRBJ2-7,.,TRBV6-1,ASSELIAGGLGQY
TRBJ2-6,.,TRBV7-9,ASSLVGGAKGANVLT
TRBJ2-1,.,TRBV6-6,ASRDVYNEQF